The TCR beta chain described here comes from a study of blood T cell repertoires in COVID-19. The CDR3 is made up of 15 amino acids. The V end was cut by 3 bases, the J end by 5 bases, with 16 bases between. Germline lookup yields CDR1 MNHEY and CDR2 SVGAGI. Methods used by the authors: Cell counts per sample came from amplifying reference gene primers. Assay used: immunoSEQ multiplex PCR; TCRdb lists only in-frame clones, some missing. D and trimming were read from the DNA, whereas the V and J calls and clone size are those reported in that table. The sample lists approximately 260,000 clones, over 65% seen once, with about 4.5% in the top ten.

The sample taken for sequencing was peripheral blood. The rearrangement links TRBV6-5 to TRBJ1-2; D not resolved. The source of this sequence is a man in his sixties who had recovered from COVID-19. CDR3 sequence (DNA): TGTGCCAGCAGTTATATGCCACCTAACCCTTATGGCTACACCTTC. Its protein product is CASSYMPPNPYGYTF.